The 15 T cell receptor beta chains reported below all come from one sample, sequenced in a study of blood T cell repertoires in COVID-19. TCRdb's copy holds only in-frame clones and misses some; the assay was immunoSEQ multiplex PCR. The sample records 310,000 or so clones, approximately 85% being singletons. What was sequenced was peripheral blood. Receptors were obtained from a woman aged 50 to 60 with acute or convalescent COVID-19.

The chain couples TRBV18 to TRBJ2-5; D might be TRBD1 (6 bases). The V end was cut by 0 bases, the J end by 5 bases, with 7 bases between. The CDR3 is made up of 13 amino acids. Germline V gene sequence: CDR1 KGHSH, CDR2 LQKENI. CDR3: CASSPPGQETQYF. CDR3 sequence (DNA): TGTGCCAGCTCACCACCCGGACAGGAGACCCAGTACTTC.

The CDR3: CASSLIFGTFVMNTEAFF. The CDR3 coding sequence is TGTGCCAGCAGCTTAATTTTTGGGACTTTCGTGATGAACACTGAAGCTTTCTTT. The V gene is TRBV5-6, the J gene TRBJ1-1; D may be TRBD1 (5 bases). CDR3 size: 18 residues. V was cut by 2 bases and J by 0 bases, with 20 bases left in between. Germline-derived CDR1 and CDR2 are SGHDT and YYEEEE.

With regard to this clone: The junction departs from the called germline gene at one end, perhaps through a read error. The rearrangement joins TRBV5-3 to TRBJ1-5; 7 nucleotides match TRBD1. TRBV5-3 is an open reading frame, and its role is uncertain. The CDR3 is made up of 19 amino acids. The CDR3 coding sequence is TGTGTCAGAAGCTTACACAGGGGAAGATTATGCCCCAGCAATCAGCCCCAGCATTTT. Translation: CVRSLHRGRLCPSNQPQHF.

The V gene is TRBV6-5, the J gene TRBJ2-2, with D possibly TRBD2 on 5 matching bases. The CDR3 is 15 residues long. Germline values: CDR1 MNHEY, CDR2 SVGAGI. The V gene lost 2 bases and the J gene lost 6 bases, with 13 bases spanning the gap. CDR3 in amino acids: CASSYQTMGAGELFF. The CDR3 coding sequence is TGTGCCAGCAGTTACCAGACTATGGGTGCCGGGGAGCTGTTTTTT.

The chain joins TRBV2 to TRBJ2-5; TRBD1 matches 10 bases. The germline V gene encodes CDR1 SNHLY and CDR2 FYNNEI. The trim removed 5 bases at V and 4 bases at J, leaving 7 bases unmatched. The CDR3 loop spans 15 amino acids. This CDR3 is CASSTGTGDRETQYF. For the CDR3, the DNA is TGTGCCAGCAGTACCGGGACAGGGGATAGAGAGACCCAGTACTTC. Variable domain in full (rest from reference TRBV2 and TRBJ2-5): EPEVTQTPSHQVTQMGQEVILRCVPISNHLYFYWYRQILGQKVEFLVSFYNNEISEKSEIFDDQFSVERPDGSNFTLKIRSTKLEDSAMYFCASSTGTGDRETQYFGPGTRLLVL.

The chain joins TRBV12-3 or TRBV12-4 to TRBJ1-1, with D tentatively TRBD1 (5 bases). V was cut by 5 bases and J by 11 bases, with 15 bases left in between. This CDR3 is built from 12 residues. The CDR3 coding sequence is TGTGCCAGCAGTCCCGCGGGGACTCCTGCTTTCTTT. Protein sequence: CASSPAGTPAFF.

The rearrangement joins TRBV18 to TRBJ2-2; D might be TRBD2 (6 bases). Germline V lookup: CDR1 KGHSH, CDR2 LQKENI. The germline V and J ends were trimmed by 7 bases and 1 base, with 13 bases remaining between them. This CDR3 has 15 residues. The CDR3 spells CASYPGLLNTGELFF. The DNA of the CDR3 is TGTGCCAGCTATCCGGGACTTCTGAACACCGGGGAGCTGTTTTTT.

This sequence joins TRBV4-1 and TRBJ1-2, with D perhaps TRBD1 (5 bases). V was pared by 0 bases and J by 8 bases, with 16 bases between. The CDR3 sequence is 15 residues long. Germline V gives CDR1 MGHRA, CDR2 YSYEKL. In DNA, the CDR3 is TGCGCCAGCAGCCAAGATGGGGGGTTTCTGTGGGGCTACACCTTC. This translates into CASSQDGGFLWGYTF.

J is TRBJ2-3 and V is TRBV13, with 11 nucleotides matching TRBD2. The germline V gene encodes CDR1 PRHDT and CDR2 FYEKMQ (reference sequence). There are 15 residues in the CDR3. Losses at the gene ends were 4 bases for V and 4 bases for J; bases not matched to a gene: 4. Here the CDR3 reads CASSSLLAGADTQYF. The CDR3 region has the DNA TGTGCCAGCAGCTCTCTACTAGCGGGAGCAGATACGCAGTATTTT.

This sequence joins TRBV28 and TRBJ1-3, with D possibly being TRBD1 (5 bases). CDR3 size: 14 residues. V lost 6 bases and J 5 bases, leaving 14 bases between the germline ends. The germline V gene has CDR1 MDHEN and CDR2 SYDVKM. The CDR3 DNA is TGTGCCAGCAGCCCAGGGTTTTTCAGAAACACCATATATTTT. This codes for CASSPGFFRNTIYF. The variable domain in full, completed from reference TRBV28 and TRBJ1-3, reads DVKVTQSSRYLVKRTGEKVFLECVQDMDHENMFWYRQDPGLGLRLIYFSYDVKMKEKGDIPEGYSVSREKKERFSLILESASTNQTSMYLCASSPGFFRNTIYFGEGSWLTVV.

This clone appeared a single time. CDR3: CASRLGRNEKLFF. The CDR3 nucleotides read TGCGCCAGCAGGCTAGGAAGGAATGAAAAACTGTTTTTT. The chain joins TRBV5-1 to TRBJ1-4, with unresolved D. Germline V gives CDR1 SGHRS, CDR2 YFSETQ. Trimming pared 5 bases from V and 5 bases from J, leaving 10 bases between. The length of the CDR3 is 13 residues.

The rearrangement links TRBV30 to TRBJ1-6, with 7 nucleotides matching TRBD1. J was trimmed by 3 bases and V by 6 bases; bases with no gene match: 11. The CDR3 consists of 16 residues. CDR1 and CDR2 from the germline V gene are GTSNPN and SVGIG (reference sequence). The CDR3 loop is CACRVPGTDYNSPLHF. The CDR3 DNA follows: TGTGCCTGCCGGGTACCCGGGACAGACTATAATTCACCCCTCCACTTT.

V gene TRBV15 combines with J gene TRBJ2-7; 10 positions match TRBD1. Germline V gene sequence: CDR1 LNHNV, CDR2 YYDKDF (reference sequence). The CDR3 consists of 15 residues. The junction had 3 bases not matched to a gene; V was cut back by 0 bases and J by 4 bases. DNA for the CDR3: TGTGCCACCAGCAGAGAGGACAGGGGGGGTTACGAGCAGTACTTC. It encodes CATSREDRGGYEQYF. The whole variable domain, filled in from reference TRBV15 and TRBJ2-7, reads DAMVIQNPRYQVTQFGKPVTLSCSQTLNHNVMYWYQQKSSQAPKLLFHYYDKDFNNEADTPDNFQSRRPNTSFCFLDIRSPGLGDTAMYLCATSREDRGGYEQYFGPGTRLTVT.

The gene calls are TRBV27 and TRBJ2-7; possibly TRBD1 for D (6 bases). CDR1 and CDR2 (germline): MNHEY, SMNVEV (reference sequence). There are 20 residues in the CDR3. V was cut by 6 bases and J by 5 bases, with 35 bases left in between. The CDR3 coding sequence is TGTGCCAGCAGAATTGCACAGACTCCCGCCTCTGGGGGCAGGTTGGACGAGCAGTACTTC. Its translation: CASRIAQTPASGGRLDEQYF.

V gene TRBV3-1 (or the pseudogene TRBV3-2) combines with J gene TRBJ2-1; TRBD2 aligns across 10 bases. This CDR3 contains 16 residues. Germline loops: CDR1 LGHDT, CDR2 YNNKEL (reference sequence). Trimming cost V 4 bases and J 7 bases; bases outside gene matches: 10. The CDR3 reads CASSPTLAGVRNEQFF. In DNA, the CDR3 is TGTGCCAGCAGCCCGACGCTAGCGGGAGTAAGGAATGAGCAGTTCTTC.